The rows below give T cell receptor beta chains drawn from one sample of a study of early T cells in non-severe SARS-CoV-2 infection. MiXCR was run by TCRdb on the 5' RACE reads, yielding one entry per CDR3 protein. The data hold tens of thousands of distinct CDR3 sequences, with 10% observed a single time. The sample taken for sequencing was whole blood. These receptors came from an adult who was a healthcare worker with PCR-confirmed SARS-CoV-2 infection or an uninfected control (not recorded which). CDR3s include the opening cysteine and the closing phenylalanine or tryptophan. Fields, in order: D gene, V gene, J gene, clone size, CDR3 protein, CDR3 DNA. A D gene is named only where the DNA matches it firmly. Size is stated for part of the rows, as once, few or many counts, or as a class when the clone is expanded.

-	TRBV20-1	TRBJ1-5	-	CSARKAAGGNQPQHF	TGCAGTGCTAGAAAGGCCGCGGGAGGCAATCAGCCCCAGCATTTT
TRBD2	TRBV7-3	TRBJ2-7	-	CASSPTGTTAAEQYF	TGTGCCAGCAGCCCCACCGGGACTACCGCCGCTGAGCAGTACTTC
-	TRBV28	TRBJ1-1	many	CASSPISARLNTEAFF	TGTGCCAGCAGTCCCATATCAGCGCGGCTGAACACTGAAGCTTTCTTT
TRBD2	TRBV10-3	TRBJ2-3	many	CAIRGTSGMVDTQYF	TGTGCCATCAGGGGGACTAGCGGGATGGTGGATACGCAGTATTTT
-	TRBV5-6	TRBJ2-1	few	CASSLWGSSYNEQFF	TGTGCCAGCAGCTTGTGGGGGAGCTCCTACAATGAGCAGTTCTTC
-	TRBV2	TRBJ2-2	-	CASTEGDFIRELFF	TGTGCCAGCACTGAAGGGGATTTCATCCGGGAGCTGTTTTTT
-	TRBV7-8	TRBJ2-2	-	CASSLAVGPNTGELFF	TGTGCCAGCAGCTTAGCAGTCGGCCCGAACACCGGGGAGCTGTTTTTT
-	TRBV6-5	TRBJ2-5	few	CASSRREQVQETQYF	TGTGCCAGCAGCCGGCGGGAACAGGTCCAAGAGACCCAGTACTTC
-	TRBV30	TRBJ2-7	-	CAWSTGPYEQYF	TGTGCCTGGAGTACGGGACCTTACGAGCAGTACTTC
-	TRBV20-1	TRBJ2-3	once	CSARVPAGRVTQYF	TGCAGTGCTAGAGTCCCAGCGGGTCGGGTAACGCAGTATTTT
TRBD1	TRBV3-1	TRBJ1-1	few	CASSQGDRRTAEAFF	TGTGCCAGCAGCCAAGGGGACAGACGAACGGCTGAAGCTTTCTTT
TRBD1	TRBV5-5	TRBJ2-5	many	CASSPGTVQETQYF	TGTGCCAGCAGCCCAGGGACAGTACAAGAGACCCAGTACTTC
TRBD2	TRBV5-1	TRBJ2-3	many	CASRRSGMGTDTQYF	TGCGCCAGCAGACGTAGCGGGATGGGCACAGATACGCAGTATTTT
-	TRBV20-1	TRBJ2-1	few	CLTESSYNEQFF	TGCCTGACAGAGAGCTCCTACAATGAGCAGTTCTTC
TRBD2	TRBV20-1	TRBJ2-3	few	CSAPPGRGGDTQYF	TGCAGTGCGCCCCCGGGACGGGGGGGAGATACGCAGTATTTT
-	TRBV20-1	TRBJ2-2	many	CSARDRQSASATNTGELFF	TGCAGTGCTAGAGATCGACAATCCGCCAGTGCTACGAACACCGGGGAGCTGTTTTTT
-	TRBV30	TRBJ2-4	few	CAWSVGMGIQYF	TGTGCCTGGAGTGTAGGGATGGGCATTCAGTACTTC
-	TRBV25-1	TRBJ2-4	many	CASSNTGALAKNIQYF	TGTGCCAGCAGTAACACAGGCGCACTAGCCAAAAACATTCAGTACTTC
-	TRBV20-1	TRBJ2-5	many	CSARDEQGGFGTQYF	TGCAGTGCTAGAGATGAGCAGGGTGGTTTCGGGACCCAGTACTTC
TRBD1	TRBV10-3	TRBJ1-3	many	CAISEGQGGESDTIYF	TGTGCCATCAGTGAGGGACAGGGTGGCGAAAGTGACACCATATATTTT
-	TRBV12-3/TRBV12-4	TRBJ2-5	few	CASSLMSVQETQYF	TGTGCCAGCAGTCTAATGAGCGTTCAAGAGACCCAGTACTTC
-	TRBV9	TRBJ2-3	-	CASSVVPGADTQYF	TGTGCCAGCAGCGTAGTTCCAGGGGCCGATACGCAGTATTTT
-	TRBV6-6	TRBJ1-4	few	CASRLGVKDNEKLFF	TGTGCCAGCAGGTTGGGGGTGAAGGATAATGAAAAACTGTTTTTT
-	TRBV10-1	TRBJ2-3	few	CASRPGTTSDTQYF	TGCGCCAGCCGACCCGGGACCACCAGCGATACGCAGTATTTT
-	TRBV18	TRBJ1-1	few	CASSPQGGMNTEAFF	TGTGCCAGCTCACCACAGGGGGGTATGAACACTGAAGCTTTCTTT